Below are 22 T cell receptor beta chains sequenced from a single sample in a study of OX40 agonist ivuxolimab in advanced cancers. TCRdb keeps only in-frame clones here, not all; method: immunoSEQ multiplex PCR. The sample carries around 99,000 clones, 91% recorded once. The specimen was CD4+ or CD8+ T cells sorted from blood, collected in a trial of the OX40 agonist ivuxolimab. These TCRs come from an adult with an advanced solid tumor such as melanoma, head and neck, liver or kidney cancer.

This chain uses TRBV9 with TRBJ1-1; D possibly corresponds to TRBD1 (5 bases). Trimming stripped 4 bases from V and 1 base from J, with 8 bases between. This CDR3 is 13 amino acids long. In germline, CDR1 is SGDLS, CDR2 YYNGEE. CDR3 nucleotides: TGTGCCAGCAGCAGAACAGGGAACACTGAAGCTTTCTTT. Translation: CASSRTGNTEAFF.

Regarding this clone: The sample has other DNA sequences that encode this CDR3 too. The gene calls are TRBV18 and TRBJ1-1; a weak D match, TRBD1 (5 bases). This CDR3 has 13 residues. In germline, CDR1 is KGHSH, CDR2 LQKENI. The V and J ends lost 3 bases and 2 bases respectively, with 7 bases between them. The CDR3 spells CASSPGQNTEAFF. Here the CDR3 DNA reads TGTGCCAGCTCACCTGGACAAAACACTGAAGCTTTCTTT.

The genes are TRBV5-1 and TRBJ2-7; 12 positions match TRBD2. This CDR3 comprises 15 residues. Trimming cost V 4 bases and J 0 bases; bases outside gene matches: 2. CDR1 and CDR2 from the germline V gene are SGHRS and YFSETQ. The CDR3 reads CASSKTSGSSYEQYF. The CDR3 DNA is TGCGCCAGCAGCAAGACTAGCGGGAGCTCCTACGAGCAGTACTTC.

The gene calls are TRBV29-1 and TRBJ1-5; a possible D gene is TRBD1 (5 bases). V was pared by 4 bases and J by 2 bases, with 15 bases between. The length of the CDR3 is 15 residues. Per the germline V gene, CDR1 is SQVTM and CDR2 is ANQGSEA. The CDR3 is CSVGPGSGGNQPQHF. The CDR3 bases are TGCAGCGTTGGACCAGGGAGTGGGGGCAATCAGCCCCAGCATTTT.

This chain links TRBV7-2 with TRBJ2-7; 7 nucleotides agree with TRBD1. Germline trimming cut 4 bases from V and 2 bases from J; bases unmatched to any gene: 5. Germline lookup yields CDR1 SGHTA and CDR2 FQGNSA. The CDR3 contains 14 residues. The DNA of the CDR3 is TGTGCCAGCAGCTCTTACAGGGGAACCTACGAGCAGTACTTC. Translating it yields CASSSYRGTYEQYF.

V usage is TRBV5-1 and J usage is TRBJ2-5; D not resolved. The germline V and J ends were trimmed by 0 bases and 2 bases, with 14 bases remaining between them. CDR1 is SGHRS, CDR2 YFSETQ, per germline. There are 16 residues in the CDR3. The CDR3 nucleotides are TGCGCCAGCAGCTTGGACCCCGTGGCGGTTCAAGAGACCCAGTACTTC. Encoded protein: CASSLDPVAVQETQYF.

On this clone itself: Relative to the germline gene, one junction end is altered; a read error may explain this. The chain employs TRBV10-3 and TRBJ1-1; no clear D. Germline CDR1 and CDR2: ENHRY and SYGVKD. The CDR3 length is 13 residues. The CDR3 protein is CATGVGVNTEAFF. The CDR3 region has the DNA TGTGCCACCGGCGTGGGCGTGAATACTGAAGCTTTCTTT.

The chain couples TRBV5-4 to TRBJ1-4, with 7 nucleotides matching TRBD1. CDR3 length equals 13 residues. Germline CDR1 and CDR2: SGHNT and YYREEE (reference sequence). The V and J ends lost 4 bases and 7 bases, in that order; junction bases with no gene match: 4. In nucleotides, the CDR3 is TGTGCCAGCAGCCTGCGACAGGGTGAAAAACTGTTTTTT. It codes for CASSLRQGEKLFF.

The rearrangement joins TRBV27 to TRBJ1-1; the D is unclear. The CDR3 loop spans 14 amino acids. V shed 3 bases and J shed 1 base, with 9 bases lying between them. Germline CDR1 reads MNHEY; CDR2 reads SMNVEV (reference sequence). The CDR3 protein is CASSLIGRNTEAFF. The CDR3 nucleotides read TGTGCCAGCAGTTTGATTGGGCGGAACACTGAAGCTTTCTTT.

The rearrangement links TRBV19 to TRBJ2-7; D may be TRBD2 (6 bases). The V gene's germline CDR1 is LNHDA and CDR2 SQIVND (reference sequence). This CDR3 is 16 amino acids long. Trimming stripped 6 bases from V and 0 bases from J, with 18 bases between. The CDR3: CASSPSTGVSSYEQYF. The CDR3 nucleotides read TGTGCCAGTAGCCCCTCTACGGGAGTAAGCTCCTACGAGCAGTACTTC.

The rearrangement joins TRBV6-6 to TRBJ1-2; 10 bases match TRBD1. The germline V gene has CDR1 MNHNY and CDR2 SVGAGI (reference sequence). This CDR3 comprises 15 residues. The trim removed 6 bases at V and 6 bases at J, leaving 10 bases unmatched. The CDR3 sequence is CASRVNRQGAHGYTF. CDR3 DNA sequence: TGTGCCAGCAGAGTTAATAGACAGGGGGCGCATGGCTACACCTTC.

The chain has TRBV5-1 and TRBJ2-1; D is possibly TRBD2 (5 bases). Trimming cost V 0 bases and J 4 bases, with 11 bases left between them. Germline lookup yields CDR1 SGHRS and CDR2 YFSETQ. The CDR3 runs 15 residues. The CDR3 bases are TGCGCCAGCAGCTTGGGAGCGGAGATGTACAATGAGCAGTTCTTC. The encoded protein is CASSLGAEMYNEQFF.

The chain uses TRBV6-5 and TRBJ1-1; unclear D gene. This CDR3 is 14 amino acids long. V dropped 4 bases and J dropped 1 base, with 10 bases sitting between them. Germline V gene lookup returns CDR1 MNHEY and CDR2 SVGAGI. CDR3 residues: CASSWVGRNTEAFF. For the CDR3, the DNA is TGTGCCAGCAGTTGGGTTGGGAGGAACACTGAAGCTTTCTTT.

Here the CDR3 DNA reads TGTGCCAGCAGCTGGGGGTTAGGGTCCTACAATGAGCAGTTCTTC. Its translation: CASSWGLGSYNEQFF. The chain links TRBV5-5 to TRBJ2-1, with D possibly called TRBD1 or TRBD2 (5 bases each). V was shortened by 3 bases and J by 1 base, with 11 bases between the two germline ends. This CDR3 region has 15 residues. Germline CDR1 reads SGHKS; CDR2 reads YYEKEE (reference sequence).

The chain couples TRBV27 to TRBJ2-3; TRBD2 aligns across 7 bases. Germline lookup yields CDR1 MNHEY and CDR2 SMNVEV (reference sequence). J gave up 0 bases and V 5 bases, and 5 bases lay outside the gene matches. The CDR3 has 15 amino acids. Here the CDR3 DNA reads TGTGCCAGCAGTGGGAGGGGAGCTAGCACAGATACGCAGTATTTT. Translated: CASSGRGASTDTQYF.

The chain carries TRBV5-4 and TRBJ2-5, with 8 positions matching TRBD1. The CDR3 runs to 14 residues. Germline CDR1 is SGHNT and CDR2 is YYREEE (reference sequence). V was clipped by 4 bases and J by 4 bases; unmatched bases: 6. This CDR3 reads CASSPTGAGETQYF. CDR3 sequence (DNA): TGTGCCAGCAGCCCGACAGGGGCCGGAGAGACCCAGTACTTC.

This clone occurred once. This sequence joins TRBV28 and TRBJ2-6; the D is unclear. The germline V and J ends were trimmed by 6 bases and 3 bases, with 12 bases remaining between them. The CDR3 consists of 15 residues. In germline, CDR1 is MDHEN, CDR2 SYDVKM. CDR3 sequence: CASSALYSGANVLTF. DNA for the CDR3: TGTGCCAGCAGCGCCCTTTATAGTGGGGCCAACGTCCTGACTTTC.

The chain has TRBV29-1 and TRBJ2-5; the match to TRBD1 covers 11 bases. Trimming took 8 bases from V and 5 from J; bases not matched to a gene: 13. The germline CDR1 and CDR2 sequences are SQVTM and ANQGSEA. This CDR3 is built from 15 residues. CDR3 nucleotides: TGCAGCTTAGGACAGGGGGCATCGGGCTGGGAGACCCAGTACTTC. Protein sequence: CSLGQGASGWETQYF.

The chain recombines TRBV5-1 with TRBJ2-7; no reliable D call. The CDR3 runs to 15 residues. Germline V gene data show CDR1 as SGHRS and CDR2 as YFSETQ. Trimming cost V 4 bases and J 0 bases, with 14 bases left between them. CDR3 in DNA: TGCGCCAGCAGCACGTTTGCGGTAAGCTCCTACGAGCAGTACTTC. This translates into CASSTFAVSSYEQYF. Drawing the rest from reference TRBV5-1 and TRBJ2-7, the complete variable domain is KAGVTQTPRYLIKTRGQQVTLSCSPISGHRSVSWYQQTPGQGLQFLFEYFSETQRNKGNFPGRFSGRQFSNSRSEMNVSTLELGDSALYLCASSTFAVSSYEQYFGPGTRLTVT.

The V and J genes are TRBV6-5 and TRBJ1-1; no definite D call. The CDR3 has 13 residues. Germline-derived CDR1 and CDR2 are MNHEY and SVGAGI. With 3 bases removed from V and 6 bases from J, the gap between germline ends came to 11 bases. DNA for the CDR3: TGTGCCAGCAGTTATCGGGCAGGCGCTGAAGCTTTCTTT. This encodes CASSYRAGAEAFF.

The chain joins TRBV5-5 to TRBJ1-1; D uncertain. CDR1 is SGHKS, CDR2 YYEKEE, per germline (reference sequence). Trimming left V 1 base short and J 2 bases short, with 6 bases between. The CDR3 totals 13 residues. The CDR3, as DNA: TGTGCCAGCAGCTTGTTGGCCAACACTGAAGCTTTCTTT. As protein: CASSLLANTEAFF.

The chain uses TRBV5-1 and TRBJ2-5, with no clear D. The V end lost 0 bases, the J end lost 4 bases, and 10 bases lay between the germline ends. The CDR3 contains 14 residues. Germline V gene sequence: CDR1 SGHRS, CDR2 YFSETQ. The CDR3 DNA sequence: TGCGCCAGCAGCTTGGGAGGAAGTCCAGAGACCCAGTACTTC. Translated: CASSLGGSPETQYF. Drawing the rest from reference TRBV5-1 and TRBJ2-5, the complete variable domain is KAGVTQTPRYLIKTRGQQVTLSCSPISGHRSVSWYQQTPGQGLQFLFEYFSETQRNKGNFPGRFSGRQFSNSRSEMNVSTLELGDSALYLCASSLGGSPETQYFGPGTRLLVL.